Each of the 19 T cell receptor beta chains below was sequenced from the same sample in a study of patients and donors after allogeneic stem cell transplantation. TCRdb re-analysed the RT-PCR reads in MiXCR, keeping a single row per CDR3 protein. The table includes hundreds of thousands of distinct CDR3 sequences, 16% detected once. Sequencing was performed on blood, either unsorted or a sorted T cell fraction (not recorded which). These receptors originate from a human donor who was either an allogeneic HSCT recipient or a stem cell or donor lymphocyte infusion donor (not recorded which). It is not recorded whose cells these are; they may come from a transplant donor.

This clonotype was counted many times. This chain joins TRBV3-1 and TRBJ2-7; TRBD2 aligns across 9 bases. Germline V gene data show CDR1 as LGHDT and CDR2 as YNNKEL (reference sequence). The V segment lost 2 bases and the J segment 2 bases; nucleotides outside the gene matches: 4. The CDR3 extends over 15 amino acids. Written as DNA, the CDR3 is TGTGCCAGCAGCCAACCTAGCGGGGCGACCTACGAGCAGTACTTC. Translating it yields CASSQPSGATYEQYF.

DNA for the CDR3: TGTGCCAGCAGCCCCGGGATTTTATCCGGGGAGCTGTTTTTT. Its protein is CASSPGILSGELFF. J is TRBJ2-2 and V is TRBV7-3, with D tentatively TRBD2 (5 bases). Trimming cost V 5 bases and J 6 bases, with 13 bases left between them. This CDR3 has 14 amino acids. Germline V gives CDR1 SGHTA, CDR2 FQGTGA.

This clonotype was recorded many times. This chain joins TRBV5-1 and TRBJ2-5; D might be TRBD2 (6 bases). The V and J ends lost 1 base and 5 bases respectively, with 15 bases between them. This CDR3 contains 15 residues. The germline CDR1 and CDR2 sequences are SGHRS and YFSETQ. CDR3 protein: CASSLTGGIAETQYF. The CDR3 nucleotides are TGCGCCAGCAGCTTGACGGGCGGGATCGCGGAGACCCAGTACTTC.

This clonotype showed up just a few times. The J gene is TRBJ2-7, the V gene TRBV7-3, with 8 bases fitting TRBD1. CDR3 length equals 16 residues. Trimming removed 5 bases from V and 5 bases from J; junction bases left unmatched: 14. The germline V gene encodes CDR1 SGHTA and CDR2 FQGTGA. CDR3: CASSPGGGQGTHEQYF. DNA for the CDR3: TGTGCCAGCAGCCCCGGGGGAGGACAGGGTACCCACGAGCAGTACTTC.

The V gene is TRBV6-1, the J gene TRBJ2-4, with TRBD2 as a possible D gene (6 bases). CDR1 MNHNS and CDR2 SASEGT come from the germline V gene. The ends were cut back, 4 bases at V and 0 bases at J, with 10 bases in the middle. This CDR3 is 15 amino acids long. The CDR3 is CASSVTRLAKNIQYF. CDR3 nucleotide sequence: TGTGCCAGCAGTGTGACTAGACTAGCCAAAAACATTCAGTACTTC.

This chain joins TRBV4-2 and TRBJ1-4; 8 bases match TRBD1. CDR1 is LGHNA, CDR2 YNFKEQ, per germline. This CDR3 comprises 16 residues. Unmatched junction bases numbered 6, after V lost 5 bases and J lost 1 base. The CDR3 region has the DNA TGTGCCAGCAGCTTGCGACAGGGGAAAACTAATGAAAAACTGTTTTTT. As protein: CASSLRQGKTNEKLFF.

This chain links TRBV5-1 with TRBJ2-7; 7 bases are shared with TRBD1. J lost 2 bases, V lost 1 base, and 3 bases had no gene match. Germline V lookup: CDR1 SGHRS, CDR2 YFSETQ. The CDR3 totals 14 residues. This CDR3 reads CASSLTGVAYEQYF. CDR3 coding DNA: TGCGCCAGCAGCTTGACAGGGGTTGCCTACGAGCAGTACTTC.

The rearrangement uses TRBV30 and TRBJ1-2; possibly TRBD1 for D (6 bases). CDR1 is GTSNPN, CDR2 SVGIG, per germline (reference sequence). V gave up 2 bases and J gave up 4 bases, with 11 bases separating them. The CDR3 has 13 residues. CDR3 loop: CAWSRGVGYGYTF. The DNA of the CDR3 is TGTGCCTGGAGTAGGGGGGTTGGCTATGGCTACACCTTC.

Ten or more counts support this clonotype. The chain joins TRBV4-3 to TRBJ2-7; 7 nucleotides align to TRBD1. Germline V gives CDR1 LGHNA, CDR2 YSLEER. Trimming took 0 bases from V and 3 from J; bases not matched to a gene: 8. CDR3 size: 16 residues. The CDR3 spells CASSQEFRDSYYEQYF. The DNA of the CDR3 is TGCGCCAGCAGCCAAGAGTTCCGGGACAGTTACTACGAGCAGTACTTC.

The CDR3 DNA reads as TGTGCCAGCAGCCAAGTGGATGGTTGGGCCCTCCACTTT. Amino acids: CASSQVDGWALHF. V and J are TRBV3-1 and TRBJ1-6; D is unresolved. CDR3 size: 13 residues. Per germline, CDR1 LGHDT and CDR2 YNNKEL (reference sequence). Trimming shortened V by 1 base and J by 14 bases, and 12 bases separated the two germline ends.

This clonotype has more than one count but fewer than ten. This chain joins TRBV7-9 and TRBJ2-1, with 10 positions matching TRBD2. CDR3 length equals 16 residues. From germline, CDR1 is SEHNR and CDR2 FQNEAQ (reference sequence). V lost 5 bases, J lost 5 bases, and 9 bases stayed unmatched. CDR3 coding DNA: TGTGCCAGCAGCGTCCCGGGACTAGCGCCAAACAATGAGCAGTTCTTC. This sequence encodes CASSVPGLAPNNEQFF.

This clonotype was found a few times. The CDR3 protein is CASNMSTQYF. The CDR3 nucleotides are TGTGCCAGCAACATGTCAACTCAGTACTTC. The chain has TRBV28 and TRBJ2-4; D uncertain. Trimming stripped 7 bases from V and 12 bases from J, with 10 bases between. CDR1 is MDHEN, CDR2 SYDVKM, per germline. This CDR3 spans 10 amino acids.

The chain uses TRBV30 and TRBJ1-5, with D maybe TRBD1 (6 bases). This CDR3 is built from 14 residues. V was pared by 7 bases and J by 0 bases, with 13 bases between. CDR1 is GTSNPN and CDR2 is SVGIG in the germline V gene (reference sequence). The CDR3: CAFQDSYSNQPQHF. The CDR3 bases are TGTGCCTTCCAGGACAGCTATAGCAATCAGCCCCAGCATTTT.

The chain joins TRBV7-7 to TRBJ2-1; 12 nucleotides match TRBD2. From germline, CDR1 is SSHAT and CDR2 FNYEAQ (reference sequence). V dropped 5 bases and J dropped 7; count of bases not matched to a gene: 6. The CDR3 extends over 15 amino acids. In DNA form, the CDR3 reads TGTGCCAGCAGCCCCTCTAGCGGGAGGGGGAATGAGCAGTTCTTC. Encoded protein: CASSPSSGRGNEQFF.

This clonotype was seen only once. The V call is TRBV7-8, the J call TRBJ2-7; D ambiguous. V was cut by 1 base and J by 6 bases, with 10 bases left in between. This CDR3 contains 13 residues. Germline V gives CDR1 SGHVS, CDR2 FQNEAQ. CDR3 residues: CASSLVQHGEQYF. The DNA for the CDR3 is TGTGCCAGCAGCTTAGTTCAGCACGGCGAGCAGTACTTC.

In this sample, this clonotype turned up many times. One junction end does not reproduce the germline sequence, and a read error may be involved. This CDR3 reads CASSLEAGGYNEQFF. As DNA, the CDR3 is TGCGCCAGCAGCTTGGAAGCGGGGGGTTACAATGAGCAGTTCTTC. V is TRBV7-2 and J is TRBJ2-1; 9 nucleotides agree with TRBD2. CDR3 size: 15 residues. The germline V gene has CDR1 SGHTA and CDR2 FQGNSA.

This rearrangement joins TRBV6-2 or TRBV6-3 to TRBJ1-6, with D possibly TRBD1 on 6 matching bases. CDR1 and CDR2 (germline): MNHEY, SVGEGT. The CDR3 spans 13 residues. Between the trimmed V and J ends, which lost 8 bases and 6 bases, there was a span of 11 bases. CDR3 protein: CASRRGGNSPLHF. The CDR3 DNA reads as TGTGCCAGCCGCAGGGGCGGTAATTCACCCCTCCACTTT.

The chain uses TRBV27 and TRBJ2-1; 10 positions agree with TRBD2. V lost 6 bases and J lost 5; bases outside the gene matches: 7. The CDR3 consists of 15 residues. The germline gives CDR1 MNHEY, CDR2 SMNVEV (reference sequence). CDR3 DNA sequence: TGTGCCAGCAGACGCGGACTAGCGGAAAACAATGAGCAGTTCTTC. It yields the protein CASRRGLAENNEQFF.

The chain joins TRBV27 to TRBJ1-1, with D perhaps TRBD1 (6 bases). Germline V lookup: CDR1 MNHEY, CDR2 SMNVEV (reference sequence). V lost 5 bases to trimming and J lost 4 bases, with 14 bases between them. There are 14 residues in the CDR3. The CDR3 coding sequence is TGTGCCAGCAGTGAACAGGGTTTCGCCACTGAAGCTTTCTTT. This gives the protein CASSEQGFATEAFF.